This TCR beta chain was captured by sequencing in a study of T cell responses to AZD1222 COVID-19 vaccine. The assay was immunoSEQ multiplex PCR, and TCRdb's table has in-frame clones only and misses some. The sample consists of nearly 90,000 clones, about nine tenths of them appearing once. The CDR3 spans 14 residues. With 3 bases removed from V and 3 bases from J, the gap between germline ends came to 10 bases. Per germline, CDR1 KGHDR and CDR2 SFDVKD. This receptor was identified in an adult who received the AZD1222 COVID-19 vaccine. The sample in question was peripheral blood, obtained 28 days after the second AZD1222 dose. V gene TRBV24-1 combines with J gene TRBJ2-5, with a tentative D call TRBD1 (6 bases). CDR3 region: CATSDGGIKETQYF. CDR3 sequence (DNA): TGTGCCACCAGTGATGGGGGCATTAAAGAGACCCAGTACTTC.